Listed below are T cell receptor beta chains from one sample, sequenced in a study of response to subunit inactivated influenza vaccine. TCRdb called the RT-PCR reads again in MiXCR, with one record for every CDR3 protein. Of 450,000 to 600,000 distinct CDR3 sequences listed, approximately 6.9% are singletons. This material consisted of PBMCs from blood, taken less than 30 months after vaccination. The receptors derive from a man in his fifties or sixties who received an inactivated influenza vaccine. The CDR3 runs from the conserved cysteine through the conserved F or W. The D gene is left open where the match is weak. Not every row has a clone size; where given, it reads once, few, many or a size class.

TGTGCCAGTAGTGGCGGGGTCCGGACCGGGGAGCTGTTTTTT | CASSGGVRTGELFF | TRBJ2-2 | - | TRBV19 | -
TGTGCCAGCAGCAACGGACGGCTCTATGGCTACACCTTC | CASSNGRLYGYTF | TRBJ1-2 | - | TRBV7-2 | -
TGTGCCAGCAGCTTGGGGACAGACCTTCGAAGCACAGATACGCAGTATTTT | CASSLGTDLRSTDTQYF | TRBJ2-3 | few | TRBV5-5 | -
TGCGCCAGCAGCATCGGACAGGTGGGGCGACTATCCCGCACAGATACGCAGTATTTT | CASSIGQVGRLSRTDTQYF | TRBJ2-3 | few | TRBV5-1 | TRBD1
TGTGCCAGCTCTCATAAACTAGCGGGAGGCTACGAGCAGTACTTC | CASSHKLAGGYEQYF | TRBJ2-7 | - | TRBV18 | TRBD2
TGTGCCAGCAGACAGGGGAGGGAGCTGTTTTTT | CASRQGRELFF | TRBJ2-2 | few | TRBV12-3/TRBV12-4 | TRBD1
TGTGCCAGCAGTTACCCGAGACGAGGGGCGTTCTACAATGAGCAGTTCTTC | CASSYPRRGAFYNEQFF | TRBJ2-1 | few | TRBV6-2/TRBV6-3 | -
TGTGCCAGCAGCTCGTCGGCAGGGGGCGAAGCTTTCTTT | CASSSSAGGEAFF | TRBJ1-1 | few | TRBV5-6 | TRBD1
TGTGCCAGCAGCTTACGGACTATTATCGGGACCGGGGAGCTGTTTTTT | CASSLRTIIGTGELFF | TRBJ2-2 | - | TRBV7-2 | -
TGTGCCACCGGACAAAGTTGGGGGGCGACAAATACGCAGTATTTT | CATGQSWGATNTQYF | TRBJ2-3 | few | TRBV24-1 | -
TGTGCCAGCAGCAATTTCGACACAAGATATGGCTACACCTTC | CASSNFDTRYGYTF | TRBJ1-2 | many | TRBV7-2 | -
TGTGCCAGCAGCTCGGGACTAGCGGGACGCACAGATACGCAGTATTTT | CASSSGLAGRTDTQYF | TRBJ2-3 | many | TRBV7-2 | TRBD2
TGTGCCAGCAGCCCGGGGTCCGAGAGGAATCAGCCCCAGCATTTT | CASSPGSERNQPQHF | TRBJ1-5 | - | TRBV3-1 | -
TGTGCCAGCAGCCAACGAGCGGGGGGGAAAGAGACCCAGTACTTC | CASSQRAGGKETQYF | TRBJ2-5 | many | TRBV4-2 | TRBD2
TGTGCCAGCAGCTTACAAAGACAGAGTGAAGCTTTCTTT | CASSLQRQSEAFF | TRBJ1-1 | few | TRBV7-6 | -
TGTGCCAGCGCATCCACGGAGGCAACAGATACGCAGTATTTT | CASASTEATDTQYF | TRBJ2-3 | many | TRBV14 | -
TGTGCCACCAGCAGTTTTGACTACTGGGGCACAGATACGCAGTATTTT | CATSSFDYWGTDTQYF | TRBJ2-3 | - | TRBV15 | -
TGTGCCAGCAGTTTCCCTTCGGGTACGAGGGGTACGCAGTATTTT | CASSFPSGTRGTQYF | TRBJ2-3 | many | TRBV12-3/TRBV12-4 | -
TGTGCCAGCAGTCCCCGGGGACACCCCTACGAGCAGTACTTC | CASSPRGHPYEQYF | TRBJ2-7 | - | TRBV7-9 | -
TGTGCCAGCAGTTCCGCCATCCCGGGGACTAGCAGCTACAATGAGCAGTTCTTC | CASSSAIPGTSSYNEQFF | TRBJ2-1 | - | TRBV27 | TRBD2
TGCAGTGCCCCCGATAGGGCTAGCGAGACAGATACGCAGTATTTT | CSAPDRASETDTQYF | TRBJ2-3 | - | TRBV20-1 | -
TGTGCCAGTAGTATAACCGTTGCGCCAAACATTCAGTACTTC | CASSITVAPNIQYF | TRBJ2-4 | - | TRBV19 | -
TGTGCCAGCAGCACGGGACAGGGGGCAACTAATGAAAAACTGTTTTTT | CASSTGQGATNEKLFF | TRBJ1-4 | many | TRBV6-1 | TRBD1
TGTGCCAGCAGCCCATCGGGGACAGGTCGTGCAAGGAGCAATCAGCCCCAGCATTTT | CASSPSGTGRARSNQPQHF | TRBJ1-5 | few | TRBV5-6 | TRBD1